Listed here are 27 T cell receptor beta chains from one sample, sequenced in a study of Tregs in tolerant kidney transplant recipients. Sequencing was performed with immunoSEQ multiplex PCR; in TCRdb, only in-frame clones are kept and a portion is missing. The sample includes more than 60,000 clones, 85% to 90% seen only once; the top ten take approximately 0.39%. The sample consisted of CD4+ T cells from blood, taken before the transplant. The receptors derive from a human donor who received a combined kidney and bone marrow transplant.

The chain couples TRBV7-2 to TRBJ2-7; a weak D match, TRBD2 (6 bases). Trimming shortened V by 1 base and J by 7 bases, and 11 bases separated the two germline ends. Germline V gene lookup returns CDR1 SGHTA and CDR2 FQGNSA. This CDR3 region has 13 residues. The CDR3 spells CASSLGDRGEQYF. The DNA for the CDR3 is TGTGCCAGCAGCTTAGGGGACCGGGGGGAGCAGTACTTC.

The V gene is TRBV6-5, the J gene TRBJ2-1; 7 nucleotides agree with TRBD1. This CDR3 spans 13 amino acids. Germline loops: CDR1 MNHEY, CDR2 SVGAGI. Trimming cost V 4 bases and J 8 bases; bases outside gene matches: 5. The CDR3 sequence is CASSLTGVDEQFF. CDR3 DNA sequence: TGTGCCAGCAGTTTAACAGGGGTGGATGAGCAGTTCTTC.

The chain employs TRBV7-6 and TRBJ2-1; 8 nucleotides align to TRBD2. V lost 0 bases and J lost 5; bases outside the gene matches: 9. This CDR3 is 17 amino acids long. Germline V CDR1 and CDR2: SGHVS, FNYEAQ. The CDR3 sequence is CASSLAASGLSNNEQFF. CDR3 nucleotide sequence: TGTGCCAGCAGCTTAGCGGCTAGCGGGCTTTCAAACAATGAGCAGTTCTTC.

This rearrangement joins TRBV18 to TRBJ2-7, with 12 bases aligning to TRBD2. The germline gives CDR1 KGHSH, CDR2 LQKENI. The V segment lost 6 bases and the J segment 1 base; nucleotides outside the gene matches: 4. The CDR3 is 15 amino acids. The DNA of the CDR3 is TGTGCCAGCTCCCTTGGACTAGCGGGATCCTACGAGCAGTACTTC. This translates into CASSLGLAGSYEQYF.

The chain combines TRBV27 with TRBJ2-7; the match to TRBD2 covers 8 bases. With V trimmed by 7 bases and J by 2 bases, 10 bases remained unmatched. The CDR3 consists of 15 residues. Germline assignment: CDR1 MNHEY and CDR2 SMNVEV (reference sequence). The chain's CDR3 is CASTSTGTSPYEQYF. DNA for the CDR3: TGTGCCAGCACCAGTACCGGGACTAGTCCCTACGAGCAGTACTTC.

The chain links TRBV7-9 to TRBJ2-2; TRBD1 matches at 8 bases. The CDR3 extends over 17 amino acids. V shed 5 bases and J 4 bases; nucleotides not matched to a gene: 12. From germline, CDR1 is SEHNR and CDR2 FQNEAQ (reference sequence). CDR3 protein: CASSERTGRSPTGELFF. The CDR3 DNA sequence: TGTGCCAGCAGCGAGAGGACAGGGCGAAGTCCCACCGGGGAGCTGTTTTTT. The full variable domain, its missing parts supplied by reference TRBV7-9 and TRBJ2-2, is DTGVSQNPRHKITKRGQNVTFRCDPISEHNRLYWYRQTLGQGPEFLTYFQNEAQLEKSRLLSDRFSAERPKGSFSTLEIQRTEQGDSAMYLCASSERTGRSPTGELFFGEGSRLTVL.

This chain uses TRBV18 with TRBJ2-7, with 12 bases identical to TRBD1. The CDR3 extends over 16 amino acids. V dropped 3 bases and J dropped 4; count of bases not matched to a gene: 7. The germline V gene encodes CDR1 KGHSH and CDR2 LQKENI. The DNA for the CDR3 is TGTGCCAGCTCACCGGGACAGGGGGCGCGAATTTACGAGCAGTACTTC. Translation: CASSPGQGARIYEQYF. Drawing the rest from reference TRBV18 and TRBJ2-7, the complete variable domain is NAGVMQNPRHLVRRRGQEARLRCSPMKGHSHVYWYRQLPEEGLKFMVYLQKENIIDESGMPKERFSAEFPKEGPSILRIQQVVRGDSAAYFCASSPGQGARIYEQYFGPGTRLTVT.

The V and J genes are TRBV10-1 and TRBJ2-1; 11 positions match TRBD2. Per germline, CDR1 WNHNN and CDR2 SYGVQD (reference sequence). CDR3 length: 16 residues. The V gene end was trimmed by 5 bases and the J gene end by 2 bases; junction bases not matched to a gene: 5. The CDR3 spells CASSPTSGRPYNEQFF. The CDR3, as DNA: TGCGCCAGCAGTCCTACTAGCGGGAGACCCTACAATGAGCAGTTCTTC.

This clone was observed once. V gene TRBV18 combines with J gene TRBJ1-4; TRBD1 agrees at 11 bases. The CDR3 totals 14 residues. Germline CDR1 is KGHSH and CDR2 is LQKENI. The J segment lost 8 bases and the V segment lost 4 bases, leaving 3 bases of the junction unmatched. The DNA of the CDR3 is TGTGCCAGCTCACTGGACAGGGGGCGCGAAAAACTGTTTTTT. It translates to CASSLDRGREKLFF.

The rearrangement uses TRBV7-3 and TRBJ2-7, with 9 bases identical to TRBD1. Germline-derived CDR1 and CDR2 are SGHTA and FQGTGA. The CDR3 totals 15 residues. Losses at the gene ends were 5 bases for V and 0 bases for J; bases not matched to a gene: 5. The CDR3 sequence is CASSKTGGSSYEQYF. As DNA, the CDR3 is TGTGCCAGCAGCAAGACAGGGGGGAGCTCCTACGAGCAGTACTTC.

J is TRBJ2-7 and V is TRBV4-2; D unclear. Between the trimmed V and J ends, which lost 0 bases and 2 bases, there was a span of 17 bases. Germline V gene sequence: CDR1 LGHNA, CDR2 YNFKEQ. CDR3 length: 17 amino acids. CDR3 bases: TGTGCCAGCAGCCAAGAGCCAAACCAGCGCGCCCCCTACGAGCAGTACTTC. Protein product: CASSQEPNQRAPYEQYF.

This chain's CDR3 is CATSRGQGLMNTEAFF. The CDR3 coding sequence is TGTGCCACCAGCAGAGGGCAGGGACTAATGAACACTGAAGCTTTCTTT. The chain uses TRBV15 and TRBJ1-1, with D possibly TRBD1 on 5 matching bases. This CDR3 has 16 residues. V was clipped by 1 base and J by 0 bases, with 12 bases between them. Looked up from germline, CDR1 is LNHNV and CDR2 is YYDKDF (reference sequence).

This chain links TRBV30 with TRBJ2-3; 7 bases match TRBD2. The CDR3 totals 12 residues. The V segment lost 4 bases and the J segment 4 bases; nucleotides outside the gene matches: 2. Looked up from germline, CDR1 is GTSNPN and CDR2 is SVGIG (reference sequence). The CDR3, as DNA: TGTGCCTGGAATGGGGGGGCAGATACGCAGTATTTT. This encodes CAWNGGADTQYF.

The chain has TRBV5-1 and TRBJ2-6; no definite D call. Per germline, CDR1 SGHRS and CDR2 YFSETQ. This CDR3 has 15 amino acids. The ends were cut back, 6 bases at V and 1 base at J, with 11 bases in the middle. The CDR3 region has the DNA TGCGCCAGCATGACTCCCGGTTCTGGGGCCAACGTCCTGACTTTC. Protein sequence: CASMTPGSGANVLTF.

This chain links TRBV2 with TRBJ2-1; 16 bases are shared with TRBD2. Germline assignment: CDR1 SNHLY and CDR2 FYNNEI. The J segment lost 10 bases and the V segment lost 6 bases, leaving 3 bases of the junction unmatched. The CDR3 totals 14 residues. This CDR3 is CASRGLAGGEEQFF. The CDR3 DNA reads as TGTGCCAGCAGGGGACTAGCGGGAGGGGAAGAGCAGTTCTTC.

This sequence joins TRBV30 and TRBJ2-2; D is unclear. V gave up 0 bases and J gave up 5 bases, with 7 bases separating them. This CDR3 has 13 amino acids. Germline CDR1 GTSNPN, CDR2 SVGIG (reference sequence). The CDR3 DNA reads as TGTGCCTGGAGTGTAGAGGTGACCGGGGAGCTGTTTTTT. The encoded protein is CAWSVEVTGELFF.

The chain joins TRBV5-6 to TRBJ2-7; D is possibly TRBD1 (6 bases). V was shortened by 0 bases and J by 5 bases, with 15 bases between the two germline ends. This CDR3 region has 15 residues. Germline CDR1 and CDR2: SGHDT and YYEEEE. The DNA of the CDR3 is TGTGCCAGCAGCTTGGTTGGGGACAACTTCGACGAGCAGTACTTC. This sequence encodes CASSLVGDNFDEQYF.

The table lists this clone with a few counts. The rearrangement uses TRBV18 and TRBJ2-7; tentatively, D is TRBD2 (6 bases). V lost 0 bases and J 1 base, leaving 16 bases between the germline ends. Per germline, CDR1 KGHSH and CDR2 LQKENI. The CDR3 extends over 17 amino acids. CDR3 region: CASSPPGGFAVSYEQYF. The CDR3, as DNA: TGTGCCAGCTCACCACCGGGGGGTTTTGCTGTTTCCTACGAGCAGTACTTC.

The J gene is TRBJ1-2, the V gene TRBV7-2; TRBD1 might be the D (5 bases). CDR1 and CDR2 from the germline V gene are SGHTA and FQGNSA. Trimming took 1 base from V and 6 from J, leaving 9 bases between them. The CDR3 covers 13 residues. The DNA of the CDR3 is TGTGCCAGCAGCTTAGTGATAGGGGATGGCTACACCTTC. Translated, it gives CASSLVIGDGYTF. Filled out from reference TRBV7-2 and TRBJ1-2, the complete variable domain reads GAGVSQSPSNKVTEKGKDVELRCDPISGHTALYWYRQSLGQGLEFLIYFQGNSAPDKSGLPSDRFSAERTGGSVSTLTIQRTQQEDSAVYLCASSLVIGDGYTFGSGTRLTVV.

The chain carries TRBV27 and TRBJ2-2; D not certain. There are 16 residues in the CDR3. Germline assignment: CDR1 MNHEY and CDR2 SMNVEV (reference sequence). V was shortened by 5 bases and J by 4 bases, with 17 bases between the two germline ends. CDR3 region: CASSRFATAPTGELFF. CDR3 in DNA: TGTGCCAGCAGTCGATTTGCCACAGCACCCACCGGGGAGCTGTTTTTT.

The chain couples TRBV27 to TRBJ1-1, with D uncertain. The CDR3 is 14 amino acids. V was clipped by 0 bases and J by 1 base, with 6 bases between them. Germline values: CDR1 MNHEY, CDR2 SMNVEV (reference sequence). DNA of the CDR3: TGTGCCAGCAGTTTATCTCGAGCGAACACTGAAGCTTTCTTT. Protein product: CASSLSRANTEAFF.

This clone turned up a few times. The genes are TRBV29-1 and TRBJ2-1; TRBD1 is a possible D gene (5 bases). Germline assignment: CDR1 SQVTM and CDR2 ANQGSEA. V was trimmed by 5 bases and J by 10 bases, leaving 21 bases between them. The length of the CDR3 is 14 residues. CDR3 in amino acids: CSVPSGQGHFEQFF. Written as DNA, the CDR3 is TGCAGCGTTCCCAGTGGGCAGGGTCATTTCGAGCAGTTCTTC.

The chain combines TRBV28 with TRBJ2-5; perhaps TRBD2 as D (5 bases). Germline V lookup: CDR1 MDHEN, CDR2 SYDVKM. Trimming took 4 bases from V and 4 from J, leaving 13 bases between them. The length of the CDR3 is 14 residues. The CDR3 sequence: CASSSTRSGETQYF. In DNA form, the CDR3 reads TGTGCCAGCAGTTCGACCCGGAGCGGAGAGACCCAGTACTTC.

This clone appeared a single time. The J gene is TRBJ2-3, the V gene TRBV7-2; D is possibly TRBD2 (7 bases). Germline-derived CDR1 and CDR2 are SGHTA and FQGNSA. The CDR3 spans 16 residues. Trimming pared 1 base from V and 0 bases from J, leaving 11 bases between. The CDR3: CASSLEGGFSTDTQYF. The DNA of the CDR3 is TGTGCCAGCAGCTTAGAGGGGGGGTTTAGCACAGATACGCAGTATTTT.

V is TRBV7-6 and J is TRBJ2-1, with 8 bases matching TRBD2. The CDR3 has 14 amino acids. Germline lookup yields CDR1 SGHVS and CDR2 FNYEAQ. The CDR3 protein is CATSRAGGSNEQFF. DNA for the CDR3: TGTGCGACCTCTCGGGCGGGAGGAAGTAATGAGCAGTTCTTC.

The chain combines TRBV27 with TRBJ2-1; D perhaps matches TRBD2 (6 bases). V was clipped by 0 bases and J by 7 bases, with 10 bases between them. CDR1 is MNHEY, CDR2 SMNVEV, per germline (reference sequence). The CDR3 extends over 14 amino acids. The CDR3: CASSLSTSQNEQFF. The CDR3 nucleotides are TGTGCCAGCAGTTTATCGACTAGTCAGAATGAGCAGTTCTTC.

The rearrangement uses TRBV28 and TRBJ2-3, with D uncertain. CDR1 and CDR2 from the germline V gene are MDHEN and SYDVKM. The V end was cut by 2 bases, the J end by 5 bases, with 14 bases between. The length of the CDR3 is 15 residues. CDR3 bases: TGTGCCAGCAGTTTAATATCCCTAAATGGAGATACGCAGTATTTT. This translates into CASSLISLNGDTQYF.